These 13 T cell receptor beta chains came from one sample sequenced in a study of T cell repertoires in cytomegalovirus infection (dated by TCRdb to the late 2010s). The listed sequencing device is Illumina HiSeq 1500. In TCRdb, the public reads were trimmed at Q25 with fastp and aligned with MiXCR, with productive beta chains retained. Rows merge per CDR3 protein into single entries with the most common DNA and genes. Within this sample are 85,000 to 130,000 distinct CDR3 sequences, with 20% to 25% of them counted one time only. The ten largest clones represent roughly 43% of the sample. Sequencing was carried out using CD8+ T cells from PBMCs. Receptors originate from a human donor in good health (CMV status not recorded). Some clones in this sample may be carry-over from other donors' samples.

Only a few counts were recorded for this clonotype. The V and J genes are TRBV30 and TRBJ1-1; a possible D gene is TRBD1 (5 bases). The germline V and J ends were trimmed by 2 bases and 5 bases, with 18 bases remaining between them. Germline CDR1 GTSNPN, CDR2 SVGIG (reference sequence). This CDR3 contains 15 residues. The CDR3 spells CAWSSGRETVTEAFF. CDR3 nucleotides: TGTGCCTGGAGTTCAGGGAGGGAAACGGTAACTGAAGCTTTCTTT.

This clonotype was recorded a few times. The gene calls are TRBV3-1 and TRBJ1-6; a possible D gene is TRBD1 (5 bases). The CDR3 is 15 residues long. CDR1 LGHDT and CDR2 YNNKEL come from the germline V gene (reference sequence). Trimming left V 0 bases short and J 6 bases short, with 9 bases between. DNA of the CDR3: TGTGCCAGCAGCCAAGATATCGGGGGTAATTCACCCCTCCACTTT. This encodes CASSQDIGGNSPLHF.

This clonotype was found a few times. The chain is built from TRBV19 and TRBJ2-2; 8 bases are shared with TRBD1. Germline CDR1 and CDR2: LNHDA and SQIVND (reference sequence). The CDR3 consists of 15 residues. V dropped 4 bases and J dropped 8; count of bases not matched to a gene: 9. The DNA for the CDR3 is TGTGCCAGTAGTAGCCGGGACAGGACATCAGGGGAGCTGTTTTTT. Protein: CASSSRDRTSGELFF. The full variable domain, with the rest looked up from reference TRBV19 and TRBJ2-2, is DGGITQSPKYLFRKEGQNVTLSCEQNLNHDAMYWYRQDPGQGLRLIYYSQIVNDFQKGDIAEGYSVSREKKESFPLTVTSAQKNPTAFYLCASSSRDRTSGELFFGEGSRLTVL.

Ten or more counts support this clonotype. V usage is TRBV12-3 or TRBV12-4 and J usage is TRBJ2-4; 8 bases match TRBD1. This CDR3 is built from 16 residues. The J segment lost 1 base and the V segment lost 4 bases, leaving 6 bases of the junction unmatched. The DNA for the CDR3 is TGTGCCAGCAGTTCAGGACAGGGCCAGGCCAAAAACATTCAGTACTTC. This codes for CASSSGQGQAKNIQYF.

This clonotype was counted only a few times. This chain joins TRBV6-1 and TRBJ1-1; D is possibly TRBD1 (6 bases). V lost 2 bases to trimming and J lost 5 bases, with 9 bases between them. Germline lookup yields CDR1 MNHNS and CDR2 SASEGT. The CDR3 runs 13 residues. CDR3 DNA: TGTGCCAGCAGTGAACAGGGGTGGACTGAAGCTTTCTTT. As protein: CASSEQGWTEAFF.

This clonotype was seen only a few times. The chain recombines TRBV7-2 with TRBJ2-7, with 9 bases lining up with TRBD1. The CDR3 extends over 17 amino acids. Germline CDR1 SGHTA, CDR2 FQGNSA. V shed 4 bases and J 1 base; nucleotides not matched to a gene: 11. CDR3 coding DNA: TGTGCCAGCAGCTCGTCCGGGACAGGGATAGTATCCTACGAGCAGTACTTC. Residues: CASSSSGTGIVSYEQYF. The full variable domain, in which reference TRBV7-2 and TRBJ2-7 provide the parts outside the CDR3, is GAGVSQSPSNKVTEKGKDVELRCDPISGHTALYWYRQSLGQGLEFLIYFQGNSAPDKSGLPSDRFSAERTGGSVSTLTIQRTQQEDSAVYLCASSSSGTGIVSYEQYFGPGTRLTVT.

At least ten counts were recorded for this clonotype. The J gene is TRBJ2-5, the V gene TRBV27, with D possibly being TRBD2 (6 bases). The V gene's germline CDR1 is MNHEY and CDR2 SMNVEV (reference sequence). The V gene lost 3 bases and the J gene lost 4 bases, with 9 bases spanning the gap. This CDR3 comprises 13 residues. The CDR3 is CASSFGGGETQYF. In nucleotides, the CDR3 is TGTGCCAGCAGTTTTGGGGGAGGAGAGACCCAGTACTTC.

About this clonotype: One base away lies a much larger clone, so this may be a sequencing read error. DNA of the CDR3: TGTGTCAGCAGCCATAGCGGGAGGGAGCAGTACTTC. Its protein is CVSSHSGREQYF. The J gene is TRBJ2-7, the V gene TRBV7-2, with 10 nucleotides matching TRBD2. CDR1 is SGHTA, CDR2 FQGNSA, per germline. CDR3 length equals 12 residues.

This clonotype occurred many times. The chain employs TRBV7-9 and TRBJ2-1, with D perhaps TRBD1 (5 bases). Trimming took 5 bases from V and 9 from J, leaving 14 bases between them. Germline V gene sequence: CDR1 SEHNR, CDR2 FQNEAQ (reference sequence). The CDR3 has 13 residues. CDR3 sequence: CASSTQQATEQFF. As DNA, the CDR3 is TGTGCCAGCAGCACCCAACAGGCCACTGAGCAGTTCTTC.

In this sample, this clonotype turned up many times. The rearrangement uses TRBV7-9 and TRBJ2-7, with D possibly being TRBD1 (5 bases). Per the germline V gene, CDR1 is SEHNR and CDR2 is FQNEAQ (reference sequence). The CDR3 contains 14 residues. V lost 0 bases, J lost 2 bases, and 8 bases lay in between. The CDR3: CASSLAARAYEQYF. The CDR3 coding sequence is TGTGCCAGCAGCTTAGCGGCCAGGGCCTACGAGCAGTACTTC. The entire variable domain, with the rest obtained from reference TRBV7-9 and TRBJ2-7, is as follows: DTGVSQNPRHKITKRGQNVTFRCDPISEHNRLYWYRQTLGQGPEFLTYFQNEAQLEKSRLLSDRFSAERPKGSFSTLEIQRTEQGDSAMYLCASSLAARAYEQYFGPGTRLTVT.

V usage is TRBV6-6 and J usage is TRBJ1-1; no definite D call. Germline loops: CDR1 MNHNY, CDR2 SVGAGI (reference sequence). V dropped 2 bases and J dropped 0 bases, with 13 bases sitting between them. The CDR3 is 16 residues long. CDR3 bases: TGTGCCAGCAGTTACCCGGATGAGTCTATGAACACTGAAGCTTTCTTT. Translated, it gives CASSYPDESMNTEAFF.

Relative to its sample, this clonotype is medium-sized. The chain carries TRBV7-9 and TRBJ1-2; unclear D gene. The CDR3 has 12 residues. Trimming pared 5 bases from V and 2 bases from J, leaving 6 bases between. Germline assignment: CDR1 SEHNR and CDR2 FQNEAQ (reference sequence). CDR3 coding DNA: TGTGCCAGCAGCGACAAGAACTATGGCTACACCTTC. Translating gives CASSDKNYGYTF.

This clonotype has only a few counts. This sequence joins TRBV27 and TRBJ2-5; the D gene is possibly TRBD2 (6 bases). V gave up 3 bases and J gave up 4 bases, with 9 bases separating them. The CDR3 is 13 residues long. The germline CDR1 and CDR2 sequences are MNHEY and SMNVEV (reference sequence). This CDR3 is CASSFSGRETQYF. The DNA for the CDR3 is TGTGCCAGCAGTTTTAGCGGAAGAGAGACCCAGTACTTC.